Listed here are 3 T cell receptor beta chains from one sample, sequenced in a study of CD8 T cells in ankylosing spondylitis. TCRdb independently ran MiXCR on the 5' RACE reads; one entry per CDR3 protein. The sample contains 200,000 to 300,000 distinct CDR3 sequences, over 9.5% of which appear only once. Sequenced: blood, either unsorted or a sorted T cell fraction (not recorded which). Receptor source: a male donor with ankylosing spondylitis or in good health (not recorded which).

This clonotype was seen more than once but under ten times. The V gene is TRBV12-3 or TRBV12-4, the J gene TRBJ2-1; 9 bases are shared with TRBD2. With V trimmed by 3 bases and J by 4 bases, 4 bases remained unmatched. There are 15 residues in the CDR3. The CDR3 sequence is CASSFPSGRYNEQFF. Written as DNA, the CDR3 is TGTGCCAGCAGTTTTCCCAGCGGGAGGTACAATGAGCAGTTCTTC.

This clonotype has at least ten counts. The chain carries TRBV12-3 or TRBV12-4 and TRBJ1-2; D call uncertain. The CDR3 is made up of 14 amino acids. V was clipped by 7 bases and J by 3 bases, with 15 bases between them. The CDR3 here is CASTGMGLDYGYTF. The CDR3 DNA sequence: TGTGCCAGCACGGGGATGGGGTTGGACTATGGCTACACCTTC.

This clonotype has at least ten counts. The rearrangement links TRBV20-1 to TRBJ2-7; 7 bases line up with TRBD2. The CDR3 has 14 amino acids. With 1 base clipped from V and 0 bases from J, the junction kept 3 bases outside the gene matches. CDR1 is DFQATT and CDR2 is SNEGSKA in the germline V gene (reference sequence). CDR3 region: CSARGGGDSYEQYF. The CDR3 DNA reads as TGCAGTGCTAGAGGGGGAGGGGACTCCTACGAGCAGTACTTC.